The 21 T cell receptor beta chains given below trace back to one sample, sequenced in a study of blood T cells in healthy people across ages. Alongside a J-beta primer mix, a sample-barcoded 5' primer served in a second PCR lasting roughly 6 to 11 cycles. TCRdb processed the 5' RACE reads anew with MiXCR; each CDR3 protein has one entry. The table has about 1,800,000 distinct CDR3 sequences, roughly 28% seen once. The specimen sequenced was blood. These receptors all stem from a woman aged 30 to 39 in good health.

The V call is TRBV5-6, the J call TRBJ2-5; either TRBD1 or TRBD2 may fit D (5 bases each). This CDR3 is 15 amino acids long. Trimming cost V 3 bases and J 5 bases, with 17 bases left between them. CDR1 is SGHDT, CDR2 YYEEEE, per germline. For the CDR3, the DNA is TGTGCCAGCAGCTGGGGGTCAGGGTTGCGGGAGACCCAGTACTTC. This translates into CASSWGSGLRETQYF.

Comments on this clonotype: Germline is not matched at one junction end, which may reflect a read error. The rearrangement joins TRBV12-3 or TRBV12-4 to TRBJ2-3, with D maybe TRBD1 (5 bases). This CDR3 is 12 amino acids long. In DNA, the CDR3 is TGTGCCAGCAGCCGGCCGACAGATACGGAGTATTTT. It encodes CASSRPTDTEYF.

There are a few counts of this clonotype. V gene TRBV29-1 combines with J gene TRBJ1-2; D gene ambiguous. This CDR3 region has 13 residues. Germline V gene sequence: CDR1 SQVTM, CDR2 ANQGSEA. The V end lost 4 bases, the J end lost 4 bases, and 13 bases lay between the germline ends. The CDR3: CSVGHGRGYGYTF. The CDR3 nucleotides read TGCAGCGTTGGTCACGGACGGGGCTATGGCTACACCTTC. Drawing the rest from reference TRBV29-1 and TRBJ1-2, the complete variable domain is SAVISQKPSRDICQRGTSLTIQCQVDSQVTMMFWYRQQPGQSLTLIATANQGSEATYESGFVIDKFPISRPNLTFSTLTVSNMSPEDSSIYLCSVGHGRGYGYTFGSGTRLTVV.

The chain links TRBV7-9 to TRBJ2-5; D not resolved. The CDR3 has 14 amino acids. The ends were cut back, 3 bases at V and 0 bases at J, with 8 bases in the middle. Germline CDR1 is SEHNR and CDR2 is FQNEAQ (reference sequence). CDR3 amino acids: CASSFYQDQETQYF. The CDR3 DNA reads as TGTGCCAGCAGCTTTTATCAGGACCAAGAGACCCAGTACTTC.

This chain links TRBV5-1 with TRBJ1-1; a possible D gene is TRBD1 (5 bases). The length of the CDR3 is 15 residues. Deletions cut 4 bases from V and 1 base from J, with 14 bases between. The V gene's germline CDR1 is SGHRS and CDR2 YFSETQ. The CDR3 coding sequence is TGCGCCAGCAGCATTGGCGGGGCACGGAACACTGAAGCTTTCTTT. It translates to CASSIGGARNTEAFF.

This clonotype was observed at least ten times. The rearrangement links TRBV29-1 to TRBJ2-7, with D perhaps assigned TRBD1 or TRBD2 (5 bases each). CDR1 and CDR2 (germline): SQVTM, ANQGSEA. The CDR3 has 14 residues. The germline V and J ends were trimmed by 6 bases and 4 bases, with 19 bases remaining between them. CDR3 sequence (DNA): TGCAGCGTCGGTGGGCGGCAGGGACCATACGAGCAGTACTTC. Its translation: CSVGGRQGPYEQYF.

This clonotype has just a few counts. This chain uses TRBV7-9 with TRBJ2-1; 7 positions agree with TRBD1. CDR1 and CDR2 from the germline V gene are SEHNR and FQNEAQ (reference sequence). This CDR3 has 15 amino acids. Trimming removed 5 bases from V and 2 bases from J; junction bases left unmatched: 6. The CDR3 DNA sequence: TGTGCCAGCAGCGCGACAGGGAACCCCTACAATGAGCAGTTCTTC. Its protein is CASSATGNPYNEQFF.

This clonotype has a handful of counts. This chain joins TRBV7-2 and TRBJ2-5; the match to TRBD2 covers 8 bases. Gene TRBJ2-7 matches the end of the DNA better, so the J call may be wrong. CDR3 length: 14 amino acids. CDR1 and CDR2 from the germline V gene are SGHTA and FQGNSA. The CDR3 nucleotides are TGTGCCAGCAGCTTACAGCGGGAGAGTTACGAGCAGTACTTC. This sequence encodes CASSLQRESYEQYF.

This clonotype was seen at least ten times. This chain joins TRBV4-2 and TRBJ1-2; D remains unclear. V lost 0 bases, J lost 4 bases, and 9 bases lay in between. Per germline, CDR1 LGHNA and CDR2 YNFKEQ. The CDR3 loop spans 14 amino acids. The CDR3 DNA is TGTGCCAGCAGCCAAGAGGAAGGGTCCTATGGCTACACCTTC. Amino acids: CASSQEEGSYGYTF.

This clonotype was detected a few times. The chain recombines TRBV12-3 or TRBV12-4 with TRBJ1-5; tentative D call: TRBD1 (5 bases). The CDR3 runs to 12 residues. The germline V and J ends were trimmed by 5 bases and 4 bases, with 6 bases remaining between them. In DNA form, the CDR3 reads TGTGCCAGCAGTGGGACGAATCAGCCCCAGCATTTT. Amino acid sequence: CASSGTNQPQHF.

Only a few counts were recorded for this clonotype. The genes are TRBV11-2 and TRBJ2-3; 7 positions match TRBD2. The junction had 8 bases not matched to a gene; V was cut back by 8 bases and J by 3 bases. The CDR3 is made up of 14 amino acids. Germline-derived CDR1 and CDR2 are SGHAT and FQNNGV. The CDR3 coding sequence is TGTGCCAGCTTGCCTAGCGGCGCGACAGATACGCAGTATTTT. Translation: CASLPSGATDTQYF.

This clonotype was counted only a few times. The V gene is TRBV15, the J gene TRBJ2-1; 9 bases are shared with TRBD2. Trimming cost V 2 bases and J 8 bases; bases outside gene matches: 7. From germline, CDR1 is LNHNV and CDR2 YYDKDF (reference sequence). This CDR3 is built from 15 residues. The CDR3 sequence: CATSRLAGTQHEQFF. DNA for the CDR3: TGTGCCACCAGCAGACTAGCGGGAACCCAGCATGAGCAGTTCTTC.

This clonotype has more than one count but fewer than ten. The chain is built from TRBV12-3 or TRBV12-4 and TRBJ1-2; unclear D gene. Trimming cost V 2 bases and J 4 bases, with 11 bases left between them. This CDR3 has 14 residues. CDR3 DNA: TGTGCCAGCAGTTTACGTAGGACGGTCTATGGCTACACCTTC. Its protein product is CASSLRRTVYGYTF.

This clonotype was observed a handful of times. The V and J genes are TRBV6-5 and TRBJ1-1; 9 bases match TRBD1. CDR3 length equals 15 residues. CDR1 is MNHEY, CDR2 SVGAGI, per germline. The ends lost 2 bases at V and 5 bases at J; junction bases unmatched: 6. The CDR3 DNA sequence: TGTGCCAGCAGTTACGCCGGACAGGGGTGGACTGAAGCTTTCTTT. The encoded protein is CASSYAGQGWTEAFF.

The chain couples TRBV5-5 to TRBJ2-2; 11 nucleotides match TRBD2. Germline V gives CDR1 SGHKS, CDR2 YYEKEE (reference sequence). This CDR3 has 16 residues. V shed 3 bases, J shed 1 base, and the junction held 2 bases outside the gene matches. The CDR3 region has the DNA TGTGCCAGCAGCTGGGGACTAGCGGAGAACACCGGGGAGCTGTTTTTT. This encodes CASSWGLAENTGELFF.

The rearrangement links TRBV7-9 to TRBJ2-1; 8 bases are shared with TRBD2. The CDR3 length is 12 residues. With 8 bases clipped from V and 9 bases from J, the junction kept 6 bases outside the gene matches. Germline assignment: CDR1 SEHNR and CDR2 FQNEAQ (reference sequence). The CDR3: CASAGGRGEQFF. The CDR3 nucleotides are TGTGCCAGCGCGGGGGGCCGAGGTGAGCAGTTCTTC. The variable domain in full, completed from reference TRBV7-9 and TRBJ2-1, reads DTGVSQNPRHKITKRGQNVTFRCDPISEHNRLYWYRQTLGQGPEFLTYFQNEAQLEKSRLLSDRFSAERPKGSFSTLEIQRTEQGDSAMYLCASAGGRGEQFFGPGTRLTVL.

V usage is TRBV20-1 and J usage is TRBJ2-1; 10 bases map to TRBD2. This CDR3 region has 20 residues. The V gene's germline CDR1 is DFQATT and CDR2 SNEGSKA (reference sequence). V lost 5 bases, J lost 0 bases, and 19 bases stayed unmatched. The CDR3 here is CSAPTGLAARKGSSYNEQFF. CDR3 sequence (DNA): TGCAGTGCTCCCACCGGACTAGCGGCTCGAAAGGGGAGCTCCTACAATGAGCAGTTCTTC.

A few counts support this clonotype. The V and J genes are TRBV5-1 and TRBJ2-1, with 11 bases matching TRBD2. This CDR3 comprises 14 residues. The V and J ends lost 1 base and 8 bases, in that order; junction bases with no gene match: 2. CDR1 and CDR2 (germline): SGHRS, YFSETQ. The CDR3, as DNA: TGCGCCAGCAGCTTGACTAGCGGGAGCTATGAGCAGTTCTTC. Its translation: CASSLTSGSYEQFF.

Concerning this clonotype itself: A clone one base away is much larger, so this may be a read error. The chain combines TRBV10-2 with TRBJ2-7; D gene ambiguous. The germline V gene encodes CDR1 WSHSY and CDR2 SAAADI. CDR3 size: 12 residues. CDR3 region: CASSVTSCEQYF. The CDR3 DNA sequence: TGCGCCAGCAGTGTTACCTCCTGCGAGCAGTACTTC.

A few counts support this clonotype. Its ends do not fully match the called genes, so a read error is possible. V usage is TRBV7-2 and J usage is TRBJ2-2, with unresolved D. The length of the CDR3 is 13 residues. Germline values: CDR1 SGHTA, CDR2 FQGNSA. The CDR3 protein is CASTLSNSGELFF. CDR3 in DNA: TGTGCCAGCACCTTGTCGAACTCCGGGGAGCTGTTTTTT. Filled out from reference TRBV7-2 and TRBJ2-2, the complete variable domain reads GAGVSQSPSNKVTEKGKDVELRCDPISGHTALYWYRQSLGQGLEFLIYFQGNSAPDKSGLPSDRFSAERTGGSVSTLTIQRTQQEDSAVYLCASTLSNSGELFFGEGSRLTVL.

The V and J genes are TRBV4-1 and TRBJ2-1; the D gene is possibly TRBD2 (6 bases). Trimming removed 2 bases at V and 5 bases at J, with 13 bases between. This CDR3 has 15 residues. Germline V gives CDR1 MGHRA, CDR2 YSYEKL. The DNA for the CDR3 is TGCGCCAGCAGCCAAATAGCGGACGTTAACAATGAGCAGTTCTTC. It encodes CASSQIADVNNEQFF.